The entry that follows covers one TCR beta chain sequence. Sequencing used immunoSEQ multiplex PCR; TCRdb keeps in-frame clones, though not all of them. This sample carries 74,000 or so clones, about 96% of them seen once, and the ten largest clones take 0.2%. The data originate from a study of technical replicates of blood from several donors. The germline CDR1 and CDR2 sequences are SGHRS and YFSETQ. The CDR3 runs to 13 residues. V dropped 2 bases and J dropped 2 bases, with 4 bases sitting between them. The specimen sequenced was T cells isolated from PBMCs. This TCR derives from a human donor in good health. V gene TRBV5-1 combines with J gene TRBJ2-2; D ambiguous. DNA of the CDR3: TGCGCCAGCAGCTTTCCAAACACCGGGGAGCTGTTTTTT. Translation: CASSFPNTGELFF. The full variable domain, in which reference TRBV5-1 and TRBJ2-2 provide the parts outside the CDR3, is KAGVTQTPRYLIKTRGQQVTLSCSPISGHRSVSWYQQTPGQGLQFLFEYFSETQRNKGNFPGRFSGRQFSNSRSEMNVSTLELGDSALYLCASSFPNTGELFFGEGSRLTVL.